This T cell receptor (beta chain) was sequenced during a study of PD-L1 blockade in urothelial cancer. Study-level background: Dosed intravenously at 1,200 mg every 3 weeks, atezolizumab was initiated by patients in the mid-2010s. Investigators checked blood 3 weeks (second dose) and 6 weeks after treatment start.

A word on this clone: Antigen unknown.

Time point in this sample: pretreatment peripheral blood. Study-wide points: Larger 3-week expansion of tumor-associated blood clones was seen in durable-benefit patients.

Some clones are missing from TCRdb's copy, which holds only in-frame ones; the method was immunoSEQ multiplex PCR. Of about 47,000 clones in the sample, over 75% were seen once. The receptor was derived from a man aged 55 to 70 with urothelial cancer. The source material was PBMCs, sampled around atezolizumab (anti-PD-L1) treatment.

DNA of the CDR3: TGCGCCACCTCTGTGGAGGGAAACATTCAGTACTTC. Translating it yields CATSVEGNIQYF. This chain joins TRBV5-1 and TRBJ2-4; perhaps TRBD2 as D (6 bases). Germline V gives CDR1 SGHRS, CDR2 YFSETQ. CDR3 length equals 12 residues. V was cut by 9 bases and J by 6 bases, with 13 bases left in between.